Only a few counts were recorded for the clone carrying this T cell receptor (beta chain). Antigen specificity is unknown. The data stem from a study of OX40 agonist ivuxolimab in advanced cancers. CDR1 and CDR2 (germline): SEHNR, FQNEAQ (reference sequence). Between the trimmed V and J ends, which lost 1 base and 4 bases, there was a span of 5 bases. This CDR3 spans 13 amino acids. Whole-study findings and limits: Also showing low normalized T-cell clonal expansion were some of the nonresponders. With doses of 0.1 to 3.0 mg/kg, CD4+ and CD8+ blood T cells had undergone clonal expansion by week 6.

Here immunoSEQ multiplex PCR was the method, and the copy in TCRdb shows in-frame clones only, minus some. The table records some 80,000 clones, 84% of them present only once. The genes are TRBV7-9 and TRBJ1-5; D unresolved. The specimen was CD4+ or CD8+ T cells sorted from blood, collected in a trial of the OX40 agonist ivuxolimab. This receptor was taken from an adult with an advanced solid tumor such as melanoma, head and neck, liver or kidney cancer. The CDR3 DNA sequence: TGTGCCAGCAGCTTAGGTGCGAATCAGCCCCAGCATTTT. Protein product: CASSLGANQPQHF.